This passage covers 27 T cell receptor beta chains from one sample sequenced in a study of T cells in Graves' hyperthyroidism and ophthalmopathy. Amplified regions were TCR beta CDR3 sequences from RNA transcripts. First-round RT-PCR targeting the TCR CDR3 was performed with the HTBI primer set. TCRdb called the multiplex PCR reads again in MiXCR, with one record for every CDR3 protein. Here the sample spans more than 300,000 distinct CDR3 sequences, roughly 13% being singletons. The sequenced material came from blood. The receptors derive from a woman aged 18-29 years with Graves' hyperthyroidism.

This clonotype came up many times. The V and J genes are TRBV19 and TRBJ2-5; weak D call: TRBD2 (5 bases). CDR3 length equals 18 residues. Germline assignment: CDR1 LNHDA and CDR2 SQIVND (reference sequence). V was shortened by 9 bases and J by 3 bases, with 29 bases between the two germline ends. Here the CDR3 DNA reads TGTGCCAGACCTTACCCACCTCGGGATCCTGCTCGGGAAGAGACCCAGTACTTC. Protein: CARPYPPRDPAREETQYF.

The J gene is TRBJ2-1, the V gene TRBV10-3, with D hard to call. Germline V lookup: CDR1 ENHRY, CDR2 SYGVKD. The CDR3 is made up of 12 amino acids. The germline V and J ends were trimmed by 4 bases and 7 bases, with 8 bases remaining between them. The CDR3 bases are TGTGCCATCAGTGTCAGTTCTAATGAGCAGTTCTTC. Translating gives CAISVSSNEQFF.

This clonotype occurred many times. The rearrangement joins TRBV3-1 to TRBJ1-1; no clear D gene. The germline gives CDR1 LGHDT, CDR2 YNNKEL (reference sequence). The CDR3 consists of 15 residues. V gave up 0 bases and J gave up 1 base, with 9 bases separating them. The CDR3 DNA is TGTGCCAGCAGCCAAGATTTTCTGAGGAACACTGAAGCTTTCTTT. It yields the protein CASSQDFLRNTEAFF.

This clonotype occurred many times. The J gene is TRBJ1-1, the V gene TRBV24-1, with D possibly being TRBD1 (5 bases). This CDR3 has 14 amino acids. Between the trimmed V and J ends, which lost 1 base and 8 bases, there was a span of 13 bases. Per germline, CDR1 KGHDR and CDR2 SFDVKD. The CDR3 DNA follows: TGTGCCACCAGTGATTTAGAGGGAGGGGCGGAAGCTTTCTTT. Protein: CATSDLEGGAEAFF.

This clonotype was counted many times. The chain links TRBV11-2 to TRBJ2-5, with TRBD1 as a possible D gene (6 bases). This CDR3 has 13 amino acids. Germline V gives CDR1 SGHAT, CDR2 FQNNGV. The germline V and J ends were trimmed by 4 bases and 8 bases, with 14 bases remaining between them. CDR3 DNA sequence: TGTGCCAGCAGCTCCTCAGGGGACGGAACCCAGTACTTC. Translating gives CASSSSGDGTQYF.

The gene calls are TRBV24-1 and TRBJ2-3; 11 bases map to TRBD1. CDR3 length: 18 amino acids. The trim removed 5 bases at V and 4 bases at J, leaving 13 bases unmatched. Germline loops: CDR1 KGHDR, CDR2 SFDVKD. The CDR3 bases are TGTGCCACCAGTGCCTTTCTGGCGGGACAGGGGGTACCAGATACGCAGTATTTT. Encoded protein: CATSAFLAGQGVPDTQYF.

This clonotype was observed at least ten times. This chain links TRBV28 with TRBJ2-2; D tentatively fits TRBD1 or TRBD2 (5 bases each). CDR1 is MDHEN, CDR2 SYDVKM, per germline. The V end lost 10 bases, the J end lost 0 bases, and 18 bases lay between the germline ends. The CDR3 sequence is 16 residues long. The CDR3: CATTWERGPNTGELFF. DNA of the CDR3: TGTGCCACCACCTGGGAACGGGGACCGAACACCGGGGAGCTGTTTTTT.

In this sample, this clonotype turned up many times. The gene calls are TRBV30 and TRBJ2-3, with a tentative D call TRBD2 (6 bases). Trimming shortened V by 1 base and J by 1 base, and 12 bases separated the two germline ends. The CDR3 covers 15 residues. Germline CDR1 reads GTSNPN; CDR2 reads SVGIG (reference sequence). CDR3 protein: CAWSGLARRTDTQYF. The CDR3 DNA is TGTGCCTGGAGTGGGCTAGCGAGACGCACAGATACGCAGTATTTT.

This clonotype has only a few counts. The V call is TRBV19, the J call TRBJ1-2, with a tentative D call TRBD1 (5 bases). The length of the CDR3 is 14 residues. Deletions cut 5 bases from V and 4 bases from J, with 14 bases between. Germline V lookup: CDR1 LNHDA, CDR2 SQIVND (reference sequence). Here the CDR3 DNA reads TGTGCCAGTAGTCAGGGTTACGGCGCCTATGGCTACACCTTC. This sequence encodes CASSQGYGAYGYTF.

This clonotype was counted ten times or more. This rearrangement joins TRBV12-3 or TRBV12-4 to TRBJ2-3; TRBD1 is a possible D gene (5 bases). The CDR3 loop spans 14 amino acids. Trimming left V 7 bases short and J 1 base short, with 12 bases between. In DNA form, the CDR3 reads TGTGCCAGCAAAGGGGTGGTGGGCACAGATACGCAGTATTTT. This translates into CASKGVVGTDTQYF.

This clonotype has at least ten counts. The chain employs TRBV11-2 and TRBJ2-7; 8 bases map to TRBD2. J was trimmed by 1 base and V by 2 bases; bases with no gene match: 10. The CDR3 extends over 17 amino acids. Per germline, CDR1 SGHAT and CDR2 FQNNGV. The DNA for the CDR3 is TGTGCCAGCAGCTTACTCCGGGGGGGGACAAGGTCCTACGAGCAGTACTTC. Its protein product is CASSLLRGGTRSYEQYF.

This clonotype has a count of ten or more. The V call is TRBV27, the J call TRBJ2-6; D tentatively reads TRBD1 or TRBD2 (6 bases each). V was cut by 6 bases and J by 0 bases, with 9 bases left in between. The CDR3 extends over 15 amino acids. The germline V gene has CDR1 MNHEY and CDR2 SMNVEV (reference sequence). This chain's CDR3 is CASRRGASGANVLTF. The CDR3 DNA reads TGTGCCAGCAGAAGGGGGGCCTCTGGGGCCAACGTCCTGACTTTC. Looking up the rest from reference TRBV27 and TRBJ2-6 gives the full variable domain: EAQVTQNPRYLITVTGKKLTVTCSQNMNHEYMSWYRQDPGLGLRQIYYSMNVEVTDKGDVPEGYKVSRKEKRNFPLILESPSPNQTSLYFCASRRGASGANVLTFGAGSRLTVL.

This clonotype was seen many times. The chain uses TRBV20-1 and TRBJ1-1, with a weak D call TRBD1 (5 bases). Trimming stripped 0 bases from V and 11 bases from J, with 16 bases between. CDR3 length equals 13 residues. Looked up from germline, CDR1 is DFQATT and CDR2 is SNEGSKA (reference sequence). The CDR3 here is CSARDRDRGQAFF. The CDR3 nucleotides are TGCAGTGCTAGAGATCGGGACCGCGGGCAGGCTTTCTTT.

This clonotype was seen at least ten times. The chain has TRBV28 and TRBJ2-3, with 7 bases that match TRBD2. Germline trimming cut 7 bases from V and 2 bases from J; bases unmatched to any gene: 9. Per the germline V gene, CDR1 is MDHEN and CDR2 is SYDVKM. The CDR3 is 15 residues long. The CDR3 is CASTPVGTNTDTQYF. The DNA for the CDR3 is TGTGCCAGCACCCCGGTAGGGACTAACACAGATACGCAGTATTTT.

The chain couples TRBV12-3 or TRBV12-4 to TRBJ2-1; D might be TRBD2 (5 bases). The ends were cut back, 7 bases at V and 1 base at J, with 14 bases in the middle. The CDR3 has 15 residues. In nucleotides, the CDR3 is TGTGCCAGCATCGCGGGCCCCCCGTCCTACAATGAGCAGTTCTTC. Protein sequence: CASIAGPPSYNEQFF.

The rearrangement links TRBV20-1 to TRBJ1-1, with unresolved D. CDR3 length: 13 amino acids. Germline assignment: CDR1 DFQATT and CDR2 SNEGSKA (reference sequence). CDR3 DNA: TGCAGAGTTCCAGGACCGGCGAGGACTGAAGCTTTCTTT. Translated, it gives CRVPGPARTEAFF.

This clonotype showed up many times. The rearrangement joins TRBV20-1 to TRBJ2-3; 7 bases are a match to TRBD1. The germline V gene encodes CDR1 DFQATT and CDR2 SNEGSKA (reference sequence). V was pared by 0 bases and J by 2 bases, with 17 bases of the junction left unmatched. This CDR3 has 19 residues. The CDR3 region has the DNA TGCAGTGCTAGAGATTACTCCCTCACTCCAGGGGGTTACACAGATACGCAGTATTTT. It translates to CSARDYSLTPGGYTDTQYF.

The chain employs TRBV20-1 and TRBJ1-5; 7 nucleotides match TRBD1. This CDR3 is built from 15 residues. After removal of 6 bases from V and 0 bases from J, the junction contained 8 bases not matched to a gene. From germline, CDR1 is DFQATT and CDR2 SNEGSKA (reference sequence). The CDR3, as DNA: TGCAGTGCCAGGGGGAGTTTTTATAGCAATCAGCCCCAGCATTTT. Encoded protein: CSARGSFYSNQPQHF.

This clonotype was detected many times. The V gene is TRBV27, the J gene TRBJ2-1; 8 positions match TRBD2. V lost 10 bases and J lost 4; bases outside the gene matches: 9. CDR3 length: 14 residues. Germline V gene sequence: CDR1 MNHEY, CDR2 SMNVEV (reference sequence). The CDR3 DNA sequence: TGTGCCACGGGGGGGCGGGTGCCATACAATGAGCAGTTCTTC. It codes for CATGGRVPYNEQFF.

There are many counts of this clonotype. V and J are TRBV12-3 or TRBV12-4 and TRBJ1-1, with unresolved D. V was pared by 3 bases and J by 3 bases, with 5 bases between. This CDR3 is built from 12 residues. The CDR3 DNA is TGTGCCAGCAGTTTTAGGCACACTGAAGCTTTCTTT. This encodes CASSFRHTEAFF.

Ten or more counts support this clonotype. This chain links TRBV3-1 with TRBJ1-1, with D uncertain. V lost 1 base to trimming and J lost 5 bases, with 11 bases between them. This CDR3 is 14 amino acids long. CDR1 and CDR2 from the germline V gene are LGHDT and YNNKEL (reference sequence). For the CDR3, the DNA is TGTGCCAGCAGCCAAGGGGGTGGGGAGACTGAAGCTTTCTTT. It codes for CASSQGGGETEAFF.

The chain has TRBV6-2 or TRBV6-3 and TRBJ1-1, with D perhaps matching TRBD1 (5 bases). Per germline, CDR1 MNHEY and CDR2 SVGEGT. V gave up 2 bases and J gave up 4 bases, with 11 bases separating them. The CDR3 consists of 14 residues. The CDR3 coding sequence is TGTGCCAGCAGTTACGGGGGTACTAGCACTGAAGCTTTCTTT. This encodes CASSYGGTSTEAFF.

This clonotype was seen many times. The CDR3 DNA is TGTGCCAGCAGTCCTAGACACCTGGATGAAAAACTGTTTTTT. Translating gives CASSPRHLDEKLFF. The genes are TRBV28 and TRBJ1-4, with no clear D. V was pared by 5 bases and J by 6 bases, with 13 bases between. The CDR3 runs to 14 residues. Germline CDR1 reads MDHEN; CDR2 reads SYDVKM.

This clonotype was recorded at least ten times. V gene TRBV29-1 combines with J gene TRBJ2-2, with TRBD1 as a possible D gene (5 bases). V lost 3 bases and J lost 3, with 8 bases in between. The germline gives CDR1 SQVTM, CDR2 ANQGSEA. This CDR3 is 13 amino acids long. The CDR3 region is CSVDRVDTGELFF. CDR3 nucleotides: TGCAGCGTTGACAGGGTAGACACCGGGGAGCTGTTTTTT.

The chain has TRBV10-3 and TRBJ2-3, with 8 bases lining up with TRBD1. The J segment lost 2 bases and the V segment lost 4 bases, leaving 5 bases of the junction unmatched. The CDR3 is made up of 15 amino acids. Germline lookup yields CDR1 ENHRY and CDR2 SYGVKD. CDR3 DNA sequence: TGTGCCATCAGTGCACGGACAGGGAACACAGATACGCAGTATTTT. This translates into CAISARTGNTDTQYF.

The rearrangement joins TRBV20-1 to TRBJ2-1; 11 bases are shared with TRBD2. Germline loops: CDR1 DFQATT, CDR2 SNEGSKA (reference sequence). V dropped 3 bases and J dropped 6; count of bases not matched to a gene: 10. CDR3 size: 16 residues. The CDR3 is CSARPTSGRTGNEQFF. CDR3 bases: TGCAGTGCTAGGCCCACTAGCGGGAGAACGGGCAATGAGCAGTTCTTC.

This clonotype was recorded at least ten times. The chain recombines TRBV6-1 with TRBJ2-2; D uncertain. This CDR3 is built from 12 residues. Trimming removed 5 bases from V and 6 bases from J, with 7 bases in between. The V gene's germline CDR1 is MNHNS and CDR2 SASEGT. Written as DNA, the CDR3 is TGTGCCAGCAGTTCCTTAGCCGGGGAGCTGTTTTTT. Protein sequence: CASSSLAGELFF.